This TCR beta chain was identified during a study of early T cells in non-severe SARS-CoV-2 infection. Across the whole study: Chains were unpaired, as sequencing was done on bulk RNA from unsorted whole blood.

Findings of the study overall: Comparison of clonotypes with VDJdb favored anti-spike CD8 responses while missing private and CD4 specificities.

Only a few counts were recorded for this clonotype. Its antigen is as yet unknown. The CDR3 totals 14 residues. Trimming at V came to 7 bases and at J to 5 bases, leaving 9 bases not matched to a gene. Germline lookup yields CDR1 SNHLY and CDR2 FYNNEI. Attachment of unique molecular identifiers to individual cDNA molecules was performed. A single record per CDR3 protein comes from TCRdb applying MiXCR to the 5' RACE reads. The table lists about 77,000 distinct CDR3 sequences, around 9.9% of them singletons. This TCR was sampled from an adult who was a healthcare worker with PCR-confirmed SARS-CoV-2 infection or an uninfected control (not recorded which). The sequenced sample consisted of whole blood. The chain employs TRBV2 and TRBJ2-5, with 8 positions matching TRBD1. The CDR3 DNA is TGTGCCAGCAACCTAGGACAGGGCGCGGAGACCCAGTACTTC. It codes for CASNLGQGAETQYF.